The rows below give T cell receptor beta chains drawn from one sample of a study of T cell responses to AZD1222 COVID-19 vaccine. Some clones are missing from TCRdb's copy, which holds only in-frame ones; the method was immunoSEQ multiplex PCR. The data hold 45,000 to 60,000 clones, with 70% to 90% observed a single time. This material consisted of peripheral blood, taken on day 0 of AZD1222 vaccination. The receptors derive from an adult in good health. Both conserved end residues are trimmed from each CDR3.

j_call v_call cdr3_aa
TRBJ2-5 TRBV6-6 ASSRDIQETQY
TRBJ1-2 TRBV24-1 ATSDSGGSSDGYGYT
TRBJ1-5 TRBV10-2 ATTDRSSNQPQH
TRBJ2-3 TRBV12-5 ASAPRLADTQY
TRBJ1-2 TRBV6-2/TRBV6-3 ASSYSNLGAVDYGYT
TRBJ1-6 TRBV6-5 ASSRQERDSPLH
TRBJ1-4 TRBV29-1 SYRGFGEKLF
TRBJ2-1 TRBV5-5 ASSYLADSYNEQF
TRBJ1-3 TRBV7-2 ASSSPTTGRGNTIY
TRBJ2-1 TRBV19 ASSLSGGDYNEQF
TRBJ1-1 TRBV7-9 ASSQGQGAGNTEAF
TRBJ2-2 TRBV2 ASSFGAASGTGELF
TRBJ2-5 TRBV18 ASSPGGGETQY
TRBJ2-1 TRBV11-2 ASSLGTGPYNEQF
TRBJ2-7 TRBV5-4 ASSLESGGQYY
TRBJ1-2 TRBV19 ASSLQGDGYT
TRBJ1-2 TRBV24-1 ATSDPATGANGYT
TRBJ2-7 TRBV2 ASRGSGAYEQY
TRBJ1-5 TRBV27 ASSLGAAGQPQH
TRBJ1-1 TRBV14 ASSPQGDTEAF
TRBJ1-3 TRBV7-2 ASSLGPTGTGNTIY
TRBJ2-5 TRBV2 ASSERFALGETQY
TRBJ2-1 TRBV6-2/TRBV6-3 ASSFATAGGPSRSSYNEQF
TRBJ1-1 TRBV19 ASSPKGRAGTEAF
TRBJ2-3 TRBV30 AWSVRGGTDTQY
TRBJ1-3 TRBV29-1 SAGQGMAGNTIY
TRBJ2-7 TRBV7-9 ASSLVGSTYEQY
TRBJ2-3 TRBV7-6 ASSLGGGTSTDTQY
TRBJ1-1 TRBV2 ASSPGLNTEAF
TRBJ2-5 TRBV9 ASSVNPGTTQETQY
TRBJ2-1 TRBV5-4 ASSLASLTGNEQF
TRBJ1-6 TRBV19 ASSIGTGRGYSPLH
TRBJ2-3 TRBV10-1 ASSGRRGTDTQY
TRBJ2-1 TRBV19 ASNILAGGVNEQF
TRBJ1-1 TRBV14 ASSPVGVTEAF
TRBJ2-3 TRBV9 ASSDQYPDTQY
TRBJ1-1 TRBV5-4 ASSLVGASNTEAF
TRBJ1-2 TRBV20-1 SASRSGGHT
TRBJ1-1 TRBV9 ASSVVGDRDTEAF
TRBJ1-2 TRBV5-1 ASSAGSQGPYGYT